This T cell receptor (beta chain) was identified during a study of CD8 T cells in Susac syndrome. Roughly 0.45 to 1 ug RNA was reverse transcribed with random hexamers. TCRdb re-called the immunoSEQ multiplex PCR reads with MiXCR, one entry per CDR3 protein. The repertoire has about 120,000 distinct CDR3 sequences, about 90% of them found once; the top ten carry more than 0.13%. This clonotype has just one count. Sequencing was carried out using CD4+ T cells from PBMCs. The sequence came from a human donor in good health.

CDR3 sequence: CASSYARGQKNYGYTF. In nucleotides, the CDR3 is TGTGCCAGCAGTTACGCGCGGGGGCAAAAGAACTATGGCTACACCTTC. The V call is TRBV6-2 or TRBV6-3, the J call TRBJ1-2; D is perhaps TRBD1 (6 bases). The germline V and J ends were trimmed by 2 bases and 2 bases, with 15 bases remaining between them. This CDR3 is built from 16 residues. The germline V gene has CDR1 MNHEY and CDR2 SVGEGT.